Sequencing of this T cell receptor (beta chain) was carried out in a study of cytomegalovirus exposure and HLA in healthy donors. About the study: Researchers found that less than 90% of over 350 genotyped donors fell within the Caucasian-associated ancestry cluster.

Note on this clone: Antigen: not known.

The PCR was carried out with 60 Vbeta primers and 13 Jbeta primers. Clones were read by immunoSEQ multiplex PCR, and TCRdb kept only the in-frame ones, dropping some. The sample records 200,000 to 250,000 clones, roughly four fifths being singletons. There are 17 residues in the CDR3. Germline V gene lookup returns CDR1 LNHDA and CDR2 SQIVND (reference sequence). V was pared by 3 bases and J by 3 bases, with 6 bases of the junction left unmatched. Study-level points and caveats: In a later analysis, most CMV-associated TCR beta chains appeared HLA-restricted.

The clonotype was recovered from a woman aged 40 to 49 in good health and CMV-seronegative. The sample was PBMCs. The V call is TRBV19, the J call TRBJ2-6; 9 positions match TRBD1. In DNA form, the CDR3 reads TGTGCCAGTAGTATTGGGACAGGGTTTGGTGGGGCCAACGTCCTGACTTTC. Translation gives CASSIGTGFGGANVLTF.